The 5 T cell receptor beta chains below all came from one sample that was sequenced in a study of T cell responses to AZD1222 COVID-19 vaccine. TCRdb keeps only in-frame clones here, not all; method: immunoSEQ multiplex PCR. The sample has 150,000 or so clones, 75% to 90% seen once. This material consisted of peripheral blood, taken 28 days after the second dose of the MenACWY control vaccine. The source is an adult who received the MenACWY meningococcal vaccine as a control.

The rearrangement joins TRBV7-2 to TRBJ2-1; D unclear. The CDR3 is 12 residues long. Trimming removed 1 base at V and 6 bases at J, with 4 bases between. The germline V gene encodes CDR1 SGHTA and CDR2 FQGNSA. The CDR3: CASSLVFNEQFF. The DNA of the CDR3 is TGTGCCAGCAGCTTAGTGTTCAATGAGCAGTTCTTC. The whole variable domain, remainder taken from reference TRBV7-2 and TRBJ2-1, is GAGVSQSPSNKVTEKGKDVELRCDPISGHTALYWYRQSLGQGLEFLIYFQGNSAPDKSGLPSDRFSAERTGGSVSTLTIQRTQQEDSAVYLCASSLVFNEQFFGPGTRLTVL.

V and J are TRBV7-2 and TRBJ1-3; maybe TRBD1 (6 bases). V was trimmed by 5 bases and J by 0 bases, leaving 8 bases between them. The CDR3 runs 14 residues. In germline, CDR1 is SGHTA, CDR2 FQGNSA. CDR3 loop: CASSEQGSGNTIYF. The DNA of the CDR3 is TGTGCCAGCAGCGAACAGGGCTCTGGAAACACCATATATTTT. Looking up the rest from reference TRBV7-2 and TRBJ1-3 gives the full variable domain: GAGVSQSPSNKVTEKGKDVELRCDPISGHTALYWYRQSLGQGLEFLIYFQGNSAPDKSGLPSDRFSAERTGGSVSTLTIQRTQQEDSAVYLCASSEQGSGNTIYFGEGSWLTVV.

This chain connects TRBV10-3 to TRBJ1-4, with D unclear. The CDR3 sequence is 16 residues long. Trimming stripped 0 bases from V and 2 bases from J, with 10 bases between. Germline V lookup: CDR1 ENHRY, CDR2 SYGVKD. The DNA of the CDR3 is TGTGCCATCAGTGAGTCTTCTCGAGGTACTAATGAAAAACTGTTTTTT. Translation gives CAISESSRGTNEKLFF.

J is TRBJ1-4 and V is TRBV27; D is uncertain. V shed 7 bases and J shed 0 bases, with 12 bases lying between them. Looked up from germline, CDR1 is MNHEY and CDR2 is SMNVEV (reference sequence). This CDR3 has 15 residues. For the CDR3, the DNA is TGTGCCAGCACACGGACCGGCGCAACTAATGAAAAACTGTTTTTT. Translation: CASTRTGATNEKLFF.

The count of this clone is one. The CDR3 DNA reads TGCGCCAGCAGCGGAGACAGGACTAGCGGGAGTTACGAGCAGTACTTC. It specifies CASSGDRTSGSYEQYF. The chain has TRBV5-1 and TRBJ2-7; TRBD2 aligns across 13 bases. J was trimmed by 4 bases and V by 4 bases; bases with no gene match: 8. Germline V CDR1 and CDR2: SGHRS, YFSETQ. This CDR3 comprises 16 residues.